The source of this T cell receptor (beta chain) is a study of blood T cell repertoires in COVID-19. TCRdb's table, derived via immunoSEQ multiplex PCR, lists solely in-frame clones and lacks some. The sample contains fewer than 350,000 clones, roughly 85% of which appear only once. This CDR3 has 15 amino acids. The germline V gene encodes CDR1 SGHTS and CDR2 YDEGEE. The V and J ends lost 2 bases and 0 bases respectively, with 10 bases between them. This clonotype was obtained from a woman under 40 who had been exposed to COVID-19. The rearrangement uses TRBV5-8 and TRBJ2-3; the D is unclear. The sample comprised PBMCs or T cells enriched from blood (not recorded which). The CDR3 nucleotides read TGTGCCAGCAGCTTTCATAGTTCAAGCACAGATACGCAGTATTTT. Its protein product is CASSFHSSSTDTQYF. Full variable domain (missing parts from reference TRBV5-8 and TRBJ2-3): EAGVTQSPTHLIKTRGQQATLRCSPISGHTSVYWYQQALGLGLQFLLWYDEGEERNRGNFPPRFSGRQFPNYSSELNVNALELEDSALYLCASSFHSSSTDTQYFGPGTRLTVL.